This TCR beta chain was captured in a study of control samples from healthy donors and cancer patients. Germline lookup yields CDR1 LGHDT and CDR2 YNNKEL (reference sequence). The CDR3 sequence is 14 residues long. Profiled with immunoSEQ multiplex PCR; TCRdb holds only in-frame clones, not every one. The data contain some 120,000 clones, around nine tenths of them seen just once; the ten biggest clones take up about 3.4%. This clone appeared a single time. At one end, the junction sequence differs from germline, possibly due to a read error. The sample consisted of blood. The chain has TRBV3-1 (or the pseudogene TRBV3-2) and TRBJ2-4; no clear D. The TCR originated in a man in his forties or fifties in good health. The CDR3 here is CTSSQTRATDIQYF. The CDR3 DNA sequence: TGTACCAGCAGCCAAACTCGTGCTACGGACATTCAGTACTTC.